These T cell receptor beta chains were read from a single sample in a study of shared clonotypes between healthy human individuals. Profiled with immunoSEQ multiplex PCR; TCRdb holds only in-frame clones, not every one. The data contain around 2,000,000 clones, approximately 94% of them singletons. Sample: naive CD8+ T cells from PBMCs. The receptors derive from a man aged 18-30 years in good health. Some clones in this sample may be carry-over from other donors' samples. The CDR3 runs from the conserved cysteine through the conserved F or W. The D gene is left open where the match is weak. The listing skips clone size in some rows; elsewhere it reads once, few, many or a size class.

>NA|TRBV12-5|13|TRBJ2-5|NA
CASGFSSRETQYF
TGTGCTAGTGGTTTTAGTTCGAGAGAGACCCAGTACTTC
>NA|TRBV30|16|TRBJ1-2|NA
CAWIMTVESSNYGYTF
TGTGCCTGGATCATGACGGTGGAGTCTTCTAACTATGGCTACACCTTC
>NA|TRBV4-1|16|TRBJ1-1|NA
CASSQDGGGMNTEAFF
TGCGCCAGCAGCCAAGACGGCGGGGGCATGAACACTGAAGCTTTCTTT
>NA|TRBV7-9|12|TRBJ1-2|NA
CASSRGGDGYTF
TGTGCCAGCAGCCGGGGGGGCGATGGCTACACCTTC
>NA|TRBV9|13|TRBJ2-7|NA
CASSRGPNYEQYF
TGTGCCAGCAGCCGCGGACCCAACTACGAGCAGTACTTC
>NA|TRBV11-2|16|TRBJ1-4|NA
CASSLDEFRGGEKLFF
TGTGCCAGCAGCTTAGATGAGTTCAGGGGCGGCGAAAAACTGTTTTTT
>NA|TRBV6-6|13|TRBJ2-7|NA
CASSYGQGNEQYF
TGTGCCAGCAGTTATGGGCAGGGGAACGAGCAGTACTTC
>NA|TRBV4-2|15|TRBJ2-7|NA
CASSQESGGTYEQYF
TGTGCCAGCAGCCAAGAGTCCGGGGGTACCTACGAGCAGTACTTC
>NA|TRBV7-7|15|TRBJ2-7|TRBD2
CASSLASGSGHEQYF
TGTGCCAGCAGCTTAGCTAGCGGGAGTGGGCACGAGCAGTACTTC
>NA|TRBV12-1|14|TRBJ1-5|NA
CASSFSGGTQPQHF
TGTGCCAGCAGCTTTTCCGGCGGGACCCAGCCCCAGCATTTT
>once|TRBV6-4|14|TRBJ2-3|NA
CASSGGSSTDTQYF
TGTGCCAGCAGTGGTGGGTCCTCCACAGATACGCAGTATTTT
>NA|TRBV10-3|15|TRBJ2-7|TRBD1
CAISLQGQGGYEQYF
TGTGCCATCAGCCTACAGGGACAGGGGGGTTACGAGCAGTACTTC
>NA|TRBV10-3|15|TRBJ2-7|NA
CAISDRESGAYEQYF
TGTGCCATCAGTGACCGGGAATCAGGGGCCTACGAGCAGTACTTC
>once|TRBV9|16|TRBJ1-4|NA
CASSQQGGRANEKLFF
TGTGCCAGCAGCCAGCAGGGCGGGAGGGCTAATGAAAAACTGTTTTTT
>NA|TRBV7-9|15|TRBJ2-2|NA
CASIPSVGNTGELFF
TGTGCCAGCATCCCGTCGGTGGGAAACACCGGGGAGCTGTTTTTT
>NA|TRBV11-1|14|TRBJ2-5|NA
CASSHQGFGETQYF
TGTGCCAGCAGCCACCAGGGTTTCGGGGAGACCCAGTACTTC
>NA|TRBV7-9|13|TRBJ1-2|NA
CASSRSSPYGYTF
TGTGCCAGCAGCCGCTCGTCTCCGTATGGCTACACCTTC
>once|TRBV10-3|19|TRBJ1-1|NA
CAISEPETGTAYMNTEAFF
TGTGCCATCAGTGAGCCAGAAACCGGGACCGCTTATATGAACACTGAAGCTTTCTTT
>NA|TRBV2|12|TRBJ1-2|TRBD1
CASTGTVYGYTF
TGTGCCAGCACCGGGACAGTGTATGGCTACACCTTC
>NA|TRBV27|16|TRBJ1-2|NA
CASKGLRPAGDYGYTF
TGTGCCAGCAAGGGCTTACGGCCCGCTGGTGACTATGGCTACACCTTC
>NA|TRBV6-5|15|TRBJ2-3|NA
CASSSPGLRTDTQYF
TGTGCCAGCAGTTCCCCGGGACTGCGGACAGATACGCAGTATTTT
>NA|TRBV29-1|10|TRBJ2-2|NA
CSRGREELFF
TGCAGCCGGGGGCGCGAGGAGCTGTTTTTT
>NA|TRBV15|14|TRBJ1-2|TRBD1
CATSITQGASGYTF
TGTGCCACCAGCATTACTCAGGGGGCTAGTGGCTACACCTTC
>once|TRBV6-5|14|TRBJ1-5|TRBD1
CASSEDRGYQPQHF
TGTGCCAGCAGTGAAGACAGGGGATATCAGCCCCAGCATTTT
>NA|TRBV27|12|TRBJ2-7|NA
CASSYFGGEQYF
TGTGCCAGCAGCTACTTTGGGGGAGAGCAGTACTTC
>once|TRBV5-6|13|TRBJ1-2|NA
CASRYRSYYGYTF
TGTGCCAGCAGATACCGGTCTTACTATGGCTACACCTTC
>NA|TRBV28|15|TRBJ1-2|TRBD1
CASSRGDRAWDGYTF
TGTGCCAGCAGCCGGGGCGACAGGGCCTGGGATGGCTACACCTTC
>NA|TRBV6-4|15|TRBJ2-1|TRBD2
CASSQLAGSWDEQFF
TGTGCCAGCAGCCAACTAGCGGGATCATGGGATGAGCAGTTCTTC
>NA|TRBV28|14|TRBJ2-7|NA
CASSLYDPPYEQYF
TGTGCCAGCAGTTTATACGACCCTCCCTACGAGCAGTACTTC
>NA|TRBV28|15|TRBJ2-1|TRBD2
CATLGLAGGYNEQFF
TGTGCCACCTTGGGGCTGGCGGGAGGGTACAATGAGCAGTTCTTC
>NA|TRBV5-4|11|TRBJ2-7|NA
CASSLAAEQYF
TGTGCCAGCAGCTTGGCCGCCGAGCAGTACTTC
>NA|TRBV4-1|13|TRBJ1-5|NA
CASSQTLLQPQHF
TGCGCCAGCAGCCAGACACTACTTCAGCCCCAGCATTTT